This T cell receptor beta chain emerged from a study of blood T cell repertoires in COVID-19. There are 14 residues in the CDR3. In germline, CDR1 is SQVTM, CDR2 ANQGSEA. Trimming cost V 2 bases and J 8 bases, with 15 bases left between them. Here immunoSEQ multiplex PCR was the method, and the copy in TCRdb shows in-frame clones only, minus some. This table has roughly 380,000 clones, approximately 90% appearing once. The sample taken for sequencing was peripheral blood. The genes are TRBV29-1 and TRBJ1-4; D might be TRBD1 (6 bases). This clonotype was obtained from a woman in her thirties or forties with COVID-19, enrolled during active disease. Written as DNA, the CDR3 is TGCAGCGTTGAAAAGGGGGACAAACAAGAAAAACTGTTTTTT. The encoded protein is CSVEKGDKQEKLFF.